This T cell receptor (beta chain) was recovered during a study of OX40 agonist ivuxolimab in advanced cancers. Study-wide background: In this trial design, patients received ivuxolimab intravenously at 0.01 to 10 mg/kg every 2 weeks. General observations from the study: CD8+ T cells showed, on average, more clonal expansion than CD4+ cells.

This CDR3 is 16 amino acids long. CDR1 SSHAT and CDR2 FNYEAQ come from the germline V gene (reference sequence). The count of this clone is one. The antigen is not known. At one of its ends the junction is not consistent with the germline gene, which may arise from a read error. Here immunoSEQ multiplex PCR was the method, and the copy in TCRdb shows in-frame clones only, minus some. Of fewer than 85,000 clones listed, roughly 90% are singletons. Sampled blood was obtained at baseline, cycle 4 day 1, and cycle 7 day 1. The sequence derives from an adult with an advanced solid tumor such as melanoma, head and neck, liver or kidney cancer. The chain joins TRBV7-7 to TRBJ1-3; no clear D gene. The input for sequencing was CD4+ or CD8+ T cells sorted from blood, taken in a trial of the OX40 agonist ivuxolimab. The CDR3 DNA reads as TGTGCTAGCAGCCCCGCCGCAGGCGGCTCTGGAAACACCATATATTTT. It encodes CASSPAAGGSGNTIYF.